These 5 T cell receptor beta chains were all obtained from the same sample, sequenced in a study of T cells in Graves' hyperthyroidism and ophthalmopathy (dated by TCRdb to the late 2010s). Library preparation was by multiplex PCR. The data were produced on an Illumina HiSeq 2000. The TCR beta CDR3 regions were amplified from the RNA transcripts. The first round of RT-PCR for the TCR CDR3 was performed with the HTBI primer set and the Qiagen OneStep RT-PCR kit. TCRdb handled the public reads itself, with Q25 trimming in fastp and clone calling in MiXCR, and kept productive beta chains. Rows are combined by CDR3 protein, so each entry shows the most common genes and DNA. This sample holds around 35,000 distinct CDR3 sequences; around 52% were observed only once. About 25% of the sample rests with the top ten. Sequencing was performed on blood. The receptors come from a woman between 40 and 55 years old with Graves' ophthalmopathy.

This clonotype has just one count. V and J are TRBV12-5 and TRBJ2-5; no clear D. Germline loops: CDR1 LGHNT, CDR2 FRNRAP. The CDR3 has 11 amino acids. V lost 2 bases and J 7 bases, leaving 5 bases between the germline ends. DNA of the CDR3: TGTGCTAGTGGTTTGTCAGGGACCCAGTACTTC. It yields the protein CASGLSGTQYF.

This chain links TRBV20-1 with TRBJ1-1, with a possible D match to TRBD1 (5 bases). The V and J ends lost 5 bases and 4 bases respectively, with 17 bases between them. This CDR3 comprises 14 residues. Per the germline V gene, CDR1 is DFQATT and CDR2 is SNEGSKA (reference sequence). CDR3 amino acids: CSAPRGGSGTEAFF. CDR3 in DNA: TGCAGTGCTCCCCGGGGGGGATCGGGCACTGAAGCTTTCTTT.

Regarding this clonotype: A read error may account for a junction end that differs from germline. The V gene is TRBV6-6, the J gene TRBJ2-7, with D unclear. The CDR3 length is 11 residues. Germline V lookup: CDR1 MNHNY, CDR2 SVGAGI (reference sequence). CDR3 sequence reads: CASAESYKQCF. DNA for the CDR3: TGTGCCAGCGCAGAAAGCTACAAGCAGTGCTTC.

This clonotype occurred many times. CDR3 sequence reads: CASSWTANYGYTF. CDR3 DNA sequence: TGTGCCAGCAGTTGGACAGCTAACTATGGCTACACCTTC. The gene calls are TRBV27 and TRBJ1-2; tentatively, D is TRBD1 (6 bases). The CDR3 has 13 amino acids. Germline V gene data show CDR1 as MNHEY and CDR2 as SMNVEV (reference sequence). V was cut by 4 bases and J by 0 bases, with 6 bases left in between.

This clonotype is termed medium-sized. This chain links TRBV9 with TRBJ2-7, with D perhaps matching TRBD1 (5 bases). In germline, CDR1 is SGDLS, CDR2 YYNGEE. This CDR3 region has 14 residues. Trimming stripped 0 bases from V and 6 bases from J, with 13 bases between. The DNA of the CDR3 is TGTGCCAGCAGCGTAGAGGGGCAGTCCCTCGAGCAGTACTTC. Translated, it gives CASSVEGQSLEQYF.